This T cell receptor beta chain was identified during a study of control samples from healthy donors and cancer patients. Here immunoSEQ multiplex PCR was the method, and the copy in TCRdb shows in-frame clones only, minus some. This sample carries roughly 170,000 clones, 93% of them seen once, and the ten largest clones take approximately 4%. V dropped 4 bases and J dropped 5 bases, with 15 bases sitting between them. CDR1 is MNHEY and CDR2 is SVGEGT in the germline V gene. This CDR3 spans 15 amino acids. The sequencing sample was made of blood. The TCR originated in a woman aged 60-75 years in good health. V gene TRBV6-2 or TRBV6-3 combines with J gene TRBJ1-3; TRBD1 is a possible D gene (5 bases). The CDR3 protein is CASSFGTVARNTIYF. As DNA, the CDR3 is TGTGCCAGCAGTTTCGGGACGGTCGCAAGAAACACCATATATTTT.